Reported below is one T cell receptor beta chain. Antigen unknown. V shed 3 bases and J 5 bases; nucleotides not matched to a gene: 5. This CDR3 is built from 14 residues. Germline assignment: CDR1 MDHEN and CDR2 SYDVKM. This sample stems from a study of shared clonotypes between healthy human individuals. Overall study results and limits: Collection of samples was limited to blood; tissue repertoires likely differ. The small donor group covered limited genetic and exposure diversity.

The study used 80 million to 100 million PBMCs per unsorted sample for genomic DNA. The table came from immunoSEQ multiplex PCR; TCRdb's copy has only in-frame clones and leaves some out. The table lists some 510,000 clones, 70% to 80% of them singletons. The TCR originated in a woman between 40 and 55 years old in good health. Some clones in this sample may be carry-over from other donors' samples. The chain recombines TRBV28 with TRBJ2-5; TRBD1 matches at 8 bases. Sequencing used PBMCs. In nucleotides, the CDR3 is TGTGCCAGCAGTTTGTGGCAGGGGGCCGAGACCCAGTACTTC. It specifies CASSLWQGAETQYF.